Following are 5 T cell receptor beta chains from one sample sequenced in a study of blood T cell repertoires in COVID-19. The repertoire was sequenced with immunoSEQ multiplex PCR; TCRdb's copy has only in-frame clones and lacks some. Among over 250,000 clones listed, about 89% were seen once. Material: peripheral blood. Receptors originate from a woman in her forties who had recovered from COVID-19.

The chain recombines TRBV5-1 with TRBJ2-7; the D gene is possibly TRBD1 (6 bases). Germline V gene data show CDR1 as SGHRS and CDR2 as YFSETQ. Trimming removed 2 bases from V and 1 base from J, with 19 bases in between. The CDR3 is 17 amino acids. The CDR3, as DNA: TGCGCCAGCAGCTTAGGACCTAGGGGGAGCAGTTCCTACGAGCAGTACTTC. Translation gives CASSLGPRGSSSYEQYF.

This chain connects TRBV5-4 to TRBJ1-2, with D hard to call. The CDR3 is 12 residues long. Germline V lookup: CDR1 SGHNT, CDR2 YYREEE (reference sequence). Trimming pared 4 bases from V and 5 bases from J, leaving 9 bases between. The DNA for the CDR3 is TGTGCCAGCAGCCCCGGGGTTTATGGCTACACCTTC. It translates to CASSPGVYGYTF.

The rearrangement links TRBV9 to TRBJ2-2; D is unresolved. The germline CDR1 and CDR2 sequences are SGDLS and YYNGEE. This CDR3 has 14 amino acids. V was trimmed by 1 base and J by 1 base, leaving 5 bases between them. CDR3 region: CASSVIQNTGELFF. DNA of the CDR3: TGTGCCAGCAGCGTAATACAGAACACCGGGGAGCTGTTTTTT.

The chain links TRBV7-2 to TRBJ1-1, with 9 bases that match TRBD1. CDR1 SGHTA and CDR2 FQGNSA come from the germline V gene. V gave up 1 base and J gave up 1 base; unmatched junction bases: 10. The CDR3 loop spans 18 amino acids. CDR3 protein: CASSLGDREFERNTEAFF. For the CDR3, the DNA is TGTGCCAGCAGCTTAGGGGACAGGGAATTTGAAAGGAACACTGAAGCTTTCTTT.

The rearrangement uses TRBV7-9 and TRBJ2-3; 7 positions agree with TRBD2. V lost 9 bases and J lost 4; bases outside the gene matches: 7. CDR3 length: 13 amino acids. CDR1 SEHNR and CDR2 FQNEAQ come from the germline V gene (reference sequence). The CDR3: CARETSQPDTQYF. DNA of the CDR3: TGTGCCAGGGAGACTAGCCAGCCAGATACGCAGTATTTT.